Sequencing of this T cell receptor (beta chain) was carried out in a study of patients and donors after allogeneic stem cell transplantation. TCRdb used MiXCR to reprocess the RT-PCR reads, holding one entry per CDR3 protein. The sample yields approximately 150,000 distinct CDR3 sequences, about 36% seen once. The CDR3 runs to 13 residues. Per the germline V gene, CDR1 is LGHDT and CDR2 is YNNKEL (reference sequence). V dropped 3 bases and J dropped 4 bases, with 9 bases sitting between them. The sequence was obtained from a human donor who was either an allogeneic HSCT recipient or a stem cell or donor lymphocyte infusion donor (not recorded which). It is not recorded whose cells these are; they may come from a transplant donor. Source material: blood, either unsorted or a sorted T cell fraction (not recorded which). This chain connects TRBV3-1 to TRBJ1-2; D unresolved. The CDR3: CASSHPGIYGYTF. The CDR3 nucleotides read TGTGCCAGCAGCCACCCAGGAATCTATGGCTACACCTTC.